The 24 T cell receptor beta chains listed next were all sequenced from one sample in a study of Ad26.COV2.S vaccination and SARS-CoV-2 variants. Treatment specified: some 19 received Ad26.COV2.S at low or high dose, single or two shots; about five received placebo; per-sample allocation not given. Collection of the samples took place on day 63 after the first injection of vaccine or placebo. The method was immunoSEQ multiplex PCR; TCRdb's version includes in-frame clones alone and lacks a portion of them. In the table there are fewer than 900,000 clones, about 89% of which are singletons. Material: peripheral blood, obtained in a trial of Ad26.COV2.S vaccine versus placebo. The receptors were sampled from a person between 18 and 65 years old who received the Ad26.COV2.S COVID-19 vaccine or a placebo.

The CDR3 sequence is CAISESGNTEAFF. CDR3 coding DNA: TGTGCCATCAGTGAGTCGGGGAACACTGAAGCTTTCTTT. V usage is TRBV10-3 and J usage is TRBJ1-1; no firm D call. This CDR3 is built from 13 residues. Trimming removed 0 bases from V and 1 base from J, with 3 bases in between. The germline CDR1 and CDR2 sequences are ENHRY and SYGVKD.

This clone came up once. J is TRBJ2-3 and V is TRBV2; 10 nucleotides align to TRBD2. Unmatched junction bases numbered 6, after V lost 6 bases and J lost 3 bases. The length of the CDR3 is 15 residues. The germline V gene has CDR1 SNHLY and CDR2 FYNNEI. CDR3 sequence: CASSYGTSETDTQYF. The CDR3 nucleotides read TGTGCCAGCAGCTACGGGACTAGCGAAACAGATACGCAGTATTTT.

The chain combines TRBV7-2 with TRBJ2-3; 13 bases are shared with TRBD2. The junction had 9 bases not matched to a gene; V was cut back by 4 bases and J by 2 bases. This CDR3 has 18 amino acids. Germline-derived CDR1 and CDR2 are SGHTA and FQGNSA. CDR3 sequence: CASSSKPGLAGFTDTQYF. CDR3 sequence (DNA): TGTGCCAGCAGCTCAAAACCGGGACTAGCGGGGTTCACAGATACGCAGTATTTT.

The chain is built from TRBV10-3 and TRBJ1-1; 7 nucleotides agree with TRBD1. Germline V gene lookup returns CDR1 ENHRY and CDR2 SYGVKD. The junction had 4 bases not matched to a gene; V was cut back by 3 bases and J by 0 bases. This CDR3 comprises 15 residues. In nucleotides, the CDR3 is TGTGCCATCAGTGAATACAGGGGCCTGAACACTGAAGCTTTCTTT. Translating it yields CAISEYRGLNTEAFF.

The rearrangement uses TRBV19 and TRBJ1-2; tentatively, D is TRBD1 (6 bases). V was shortened by 3 bases and J by 2 bases, with 13 bases between the two germline ends. Looked up from germline, CDR1 is LNHDA and CDR2 is SQIVND (reference sequence). The CDR3 contains 15 residues. The CDR3 DNA is TGTGCCAGTAGTATGGGGGGCCCTTGGAACTATGGCTACACCTTC. As protein: CASSMGGPWNYGYTF.

The V and J genes are TRBV3-1 (or the pseudogene TRBV3-2) and TRBJ1-6, with a tentative D call TRBD1 (6 bases). Germline V CDR1 and CDR2: LGHDT, YNNKEL (reference sequence). The CDR3 runs to 15 residues. V gave up 0 bases and J gave up 9 bases, with 12 bases separating them. The DNA of the CDR3 is TGTGCCAGCAGCCAAGATAAGGGGGGCGGTTCACCCCTCCACTTT. It is translated as CASSQDKGGGSPLHF.

The V and J genes are TRBV30 and TRBJ1-2, with D tentatively TRBD1 (6 bases). V dropped 4 bases and J dropped 5 bases, with 11 bases sitting between them. This CDR3 is 12 amino acids long. Germline V gene data show CDR1 as GTSNPN and CDR2 as SVGIG (reference sequence). The CDR3 protein is CAWTGVGYGYTF. The CDR3 nucleotides are TGTGCCTGGACAGGGGTAGGGTATGGCTACACCTTC.

The rearrangement joins TRBV7-2 to TRBJ2-2, with unresolved D. CDR1 and CDR2 (germline): SGHTA, FQGNSA. The CDR3 extends over 18 amino acids. Trimming left V 3 bases short and J 1 base short, with 18 bases between. The CDR3 spells CASSLKRVALVNTGELFF. The CDR3 DNA is TGTGCCAGCAGCTTGAAGCGAGTAGCTCTGGTGAACACCGGGGAGCTGTTTTTT. The full variable domain, rest sourced from reference TRBV7-2 and TRBJ2-2, is GAGVSQSPSNKVTEKGKDVELRCDPISGHTALYWYRQSLGQGLEFLIYFQGNSAPDKSGLPSDRFSAERTGGSVSTLTIQRTQQEDSAVYLCASSLKRVALVNTGELFFGEGSRLTVL.

This chain's CDR3 is CASSGPRAGAYYEQYF. The CDR3 nucleotides are TGTGCCAGCAGTGGACCCCGAGCCGGGGCCTACTACGAGCAGTACTTC. The genes are TRBV25-1 and TRBJ2-7, with D perhaps given as TRBD1 or TRBD2 (5 bases each). The CDR3 contains 16 residues. Germline CDR1 is MGHDK and CDR2 is SYGVNS. V lost 4 bases to trimming and J lost 3 bases, with 19 bases between them.

J is TRBJ2-1 and V is TRBV12-3 or TRBV12-4; weak D call: TRBD2 (5 bases). Trimming took 6 bases from V and 9 from J, leaving 9 bases between them. This CDR3 contains 11 residues. The CDR3 loop reads CASRQEVEQFF. CDR3 sequence (DNA): TGTGCCAGCAGGCAGGAGGTTGAGCAGTTCTTC.

V is TRBV5-1 and J is TRBJ2-3; TRBD1 matches at 7 bases. From germline, CDR1 is SGHRS and CDR2 YFSETQ. The J segment lost 8 bases and the V segment lost 3 bases, leaving 3 bases of the junction unmatched. CDR3 length equals 12 residues. As DNA, the CDR3 is TGCGCCAGCAGCTCGCCAGGGGGTACGCAGTATTTT. Translating it yields CASSSPGGTQYF.

Worth noting for this clone: The sample contains more than one DNA sequence encoding this CDR3. This chain links TRBV10-3 with TRBJ1-2, with D tentatively TRBD1 (6 bases). Germline CDR1 is ENHRY and CDR2 is SYGVKD. CDR3 size: 13 residues. The V end lost 3 bases, the J end lost 5 bases, and 10 bases lay between the germline ends. The CDR3 sequence: CAISDRQGYGYTF. The CDR3 DNA reads TGTGCCATCAGTGATAGGCAGGGGTATGGCTACACCTTC.

This clone occurred many times. This chain joins TRBV24-1 and TRBJ2-5; D possibly matches TRBD1 or TRBD2 (5 bases each). CDR1 is KGHDR and CDR2 is SFDVKD in the germline V gene. This CDR3 region has 12 residues. Trimming shortened V by 3 bases and J by 10 bases, and 11 bases separated the two germline ends. Here the CDR3 reads CATSDGAGGQYF. For the CDR3, the DNA is TGTGCCACCAGTGATGGGGCCGGAGGCCAGTACTTC.

This clone came up a few times. The V and J genes are TRBV27 and TRBJ2-3; the D gene is possibly TRBD1 (5 bases). CDR3 length: 14 amino acids. Germline CDR1 MNHEY, CDR2 SMNVEV (reference sequence). The V end lost 4 bases, the J end lost 5 bases, and 13 bases lay between the germline ends. The CDR3 DNA follows: TGTGCCAGCAGTTCTCGACAGTTCGGAGATACGCAGTATTTT. Encoded protein: CASSSRQFGDTQYF.

Only a few counts were recorded for this clone. The identical CDR3 is also encoded by other nucleotide sequences in the sample. The chain carries TRBV3-1 (or the pseudogene TRBV3-2) and TRBJ2-3, with 8 bases matching TRBD2. Germline assignment: CDR1 LGHDT and CDR2 YNNKEL (reference sequence). The V gene end was trimmed by 3 bases and the J gene end by 2 bases; junction bases not matched to a gene: 4. The CDR3 totals 15 residues. The CDR3 DNA is TGTGCCAGCAGCCAGGGTAGCGGGGCCACAGATACGCAGTATTTT. Amino acid sequence: CASSQGSGATDTQYF.

The J gene is TRBJ2-2, the V gene TRBV27, with 9 nucleotides matching TRBD2. CDR1 MNHEY and CDR2 SMNVEV come from the germline V gene (reference sequence). The V and J ends lost 3 bases and 3 bases, in that order; junction bases with no gene match: 11. The CDR3 runs to 18 residues. The CDR3 loop reads CASSLPFGVAGDTGELFF. DNA of the CDR3: TGTGCCAGCAGTTTGCCCTTCGGGGTAGCGGGAGACACCGGGGAGCTGTTTTTT.

The chain combines TRBV6-5 with TRBJ1-2; the D gene is possibly TRBD1 (5 bases). This CDR3 comprises 15 residues. The V end lost 6 bases, the J end lost 4 bases, and 18 bases lay between the germline ends. The germline V gene encodes CDR1 MNHEY and CDR2 SVGAGI. CDR3 in amino acids: CASRYGGEGFYGYTF. The CDR3 DNA reads TGTGCCAGCAGATACGGGGGGGAGGGATTCTATGGCTACACCTTC.

This clone was recorded a few times. This chain links TRBV7-4 with TRBJ1-4; unclear D gene. The germline V gene has CDR1 SGHVT and CDR2 SQSDAQ. The length of the CDR3 is 16 residues. V lost 4 bases and J 2 bases, leaving 14 bases between the germline ends. The CDR3 DNA follows: TGTGCCAGCAGCTCCCCACGCCGGGTTACTAATGAAAAACTGTTTTTT. Its protein product is CASSSPRRVTNEKLFF.

Details on this clone: It is likely a read error, because the conserved phenylalanine at the end of the CDR3 is missing. It is unclear where the CDR3 begins or ends on the DNA, so no DNA is shown, and the CDR3 is as TCRdb lists it. The chain couples TRBV19 to TRBJ1-2. Ends included, the CDR3 has 11 residues. Per the germline V gene, CDR1 is LNHDA and CDR2 is SQIVND (reference sequence). The CDR3 is CASTDYRGRTA.

V usage is TRBV5-1 and J usage is TRBJ2-5; no reliable D call. V was pared by 4 bases and J by 1 base, with 11 bases between. This CDR3 has 14 residues. CDR1 is SGHRS, CDR2 YFSETQ, per germline. The CDR3 loop reads CASSIFWGQETQYF. CDR3 sequence (DNA): TGCGCCAGCAGCATTTTCTGGGGCCAAGAGACCCAGTACTTC.

The V gene is TRBV3-1 (or the pseudogene TRBV3-2), the J gene TRBJ2-3, with 7 nucleotides matching TRBD2. Germline V gene lookup returns CDR1 LGHDT and CDR2 YNNKEL (reference sequence). After removal of 4 bases from V and 2 bases from J, the junction contained 15 bases not matched to a gene. The CDR3 runs to 18 residues. For the CDR3, the DNA is TGTGCCAGCAGCCCGAAGCGGGGCGGGGGACCGCTCACAGATACGCAGTATTTT. This codes for CASSPKRGGGPLTDTQYF.

This chain uses TRBV6-5 with TRBJ2-2; D might be TRBD1 or TRBD2, each matching 5 bases. Trimming pared 7 bases from V and 7 bases from J, leaving 19 bases between. Germline CDR1 is MNHEY and CDR2 is SVGAGI. This CDR3 region has 15 residues. In DNA form, the CDR3 reads TGTGCCAGCACCAGGGAGTGGGGAGCAAGCGGGGAGCTGTTTTTT. It specifies CASTREWGASGELFF.

As for this clone: The sample contains more than one DNA sequence encoding this CDR3. This chain joins TRBV6-5 and TRBJ1-5, with 8 bases that match TRBD1. CDR1 is MNHEY and CDR2 is SVGAGI in the germline V gene. There are 14 residues in the CDR3. V gave up 5 bases and J gave up 4 bases; unmatched junction bases: 4. This chain's CDR3 is CASSPDRGNQPQHF. CDR3 nucleotides: TGTGCCAGCAGTCCCGACAGGGGTAATCAGCCCCAGCATTTT.

The V call is TRBV7-6, the J call TRBJ1-5, with 8 bases fitting TRBD1. The CDR3 consists of 14 residues. The J segment lost 4 bases and the V segment lost 2 bases, leaving 1 base of the junction unmatched. Germline assignment: CDR1 SGHVS and CDR2 FNYEAQ. The CDR3 sequence: CASSLQGANQPQHF. The CDR3 DNA sequence: TGTGCCAGCAGCTTACAGGGGGCTAATCAGCCCCAGCATTTT.